Below, 21 T cell receptor beta chains from the same sample are listed, as sequenced in a study of cytomegalovirus exposure and HLA in healthy donors. PCR employed 60 Vbeta and 13 Jbeta primers. The repertoire was sequenced with immunoSEQ multiplex PCR; TCRdb's copy has only in-frame clones and lacks some. The sample has 150,000 to 200,000 clones; roughly 83% are singletons. Sample: PBMCs. The receptors were sampled from a young woman in good health and CMV-seronegative.

The count of this clone is one. The chain carries TRBV5-6 and TRBJ2-7, with 10 positions matching TRBD2. The trim removed 3 bases at V and 6 bases at J, leaving 6 bases unmatched. CDR1 SGHDT and CDR2 YYEEEE come from the germline V gene. This CDR3 has 14 residues. The CDR3 is CASSSTSGASEQYF. CDR3 DNA: TGTGCCAGCAGCTCTACTAGCGGGGCAAGCGAGCAGTACTTC.

This clone has a handful of counts. The chain joins TRBV5-6 to TRBJ2-1; D may be TRBD2 (6 bases). CDR1 is SGHDT, CDR2 YYEEEE, per germline. CDR3 length equals 14 residues. V was trimmed by 0 bases and J by 7 bases, leaving 11 bases between them. The CDR3: CASSLEEGWNEQFF. The CDR3 DNA sequence: TGTGCCAGCAGCTTGGAGGAGGGCTGGAATGAGCAGTTCTTC.

The chain has TRBV15 and TRBJ2-1, with 8 bases fitting TRBD2. There are 16 residues in the CDR3. Trimming took 2 bases from V and 9 from J; bases not matched to a gene: 12. Germline-derived CDR1 and CDR2 are LNHNV and YYDKDF (reference sequence). Written as DNA, the CDR3 is TGTGCCACCAGCAGATCTCTCGGGGGGGCCGGCGGTGAGCAGTTCTTC. The encoded protein is CATSRSLGGAGGEQFF. The whole variable domain, remainder taken from reference TRBV15 and TRBJ2-1, is DAMVIQNPRYQVTQFGKPVTLSCSQTLNHNVMYWYQQKSSQAPKLLFHYYDKDFNNEADTPDNFQSRRPNTSFCFLDIRSPGLGDTAMYLCATSRSLGGAGGEQFFGPGTRLTVL.

This clone was seen a handful of times. The genes are TRBV27 and TRBJ1-4; the D gene is possibly TRBD1 (6 bases). Trimming removed 1 base at V and 4 bases at J, with 10 bases between. This CDR3 is built from 15 residues. Germline V gene lookup returns CDR1 MNHEY and CDR2 SMNVEV (reference sequence). The CDR3: CASSLYQGLNEKLFF. DNA of the CDR3: TGTGCCAGCAGTTTATATCAGGGGCTTAATGAAAAACTGTTTTTT.

About this clone: Its ends do not fully match the called genes, so a read error is possible. This sequence joins TRBV19 and TRBJ2-4; D is possibly TRBD2 (5 bases). CDR3 size: 14 residues. Germline V gene data show CDR1 as LNHDA and CDR2 as SQIVND (reference sequence). The CDR3 sequence is CASRPGLAKNSQYF. In DNA form, the CDR3 reads TGTGCCAGTAGACCGGGCCTAGCCAAAAACAGTCAGTACTTC.

The chain uses TRBV5-1 and TRBJ1-1, with 10 bases fitting TRBD1. CDR1 and CDR2 (germline): SGHRS, YFSETQ. V dropped 3 bases and J dropped 10; count of bases not matched to a gene: 6. The CDR3 contains 13 residues. Here the CDR3 reads CASSSTGGWAAFF. CDR3 DNA sequence: TGCGCCAGCAGCTCGACAGGGGGCTGGGCAGCTTTCTTT.

The sample holds one count of this clone. The chain links TRBV7-2 to TRBJ1-2; maybe TRBD1 (5 bases). Germline CDR1 reads SGHTA; CDR2 reads FQGNSA. Trimming took off 1 base at V and 12 bases at J, with 12 bases between the two ends. The CDR3 runs to 12 residues. CDR3 in DNA: TGTGCCAGCAGCTTAGGGGGGGGATTTGACACCTTC. Translated: CASSLGGGFDTF.

This clone was detected a few times. The V gene is TRBV18, the J gene TRBJ1-1, with a possible D match to TRBD1 (6 bases). This CDR3 contains 12 residues. Germline CDR1 and CDR2: KGHSH and LQKENI. The germline V and J ends were trimmed by 3 bases and 7 bases, with 9 bases remaining between them. CDR3 in DNA: TGTGCCAGCTCACCCAGGGGTAATGAAGCTTTCTTT. Translated, it gives CASSPRGNEAFF.

This clone has only a few counts. The rearrangement uses TRBV5-1 and TRBJ1-1; TRBD1 might be the D (5 bases). Germline CDR1 reads SGHRS; CDR2 reads YFSETQ. The CDR3 consists of 14 residues. V was trimmed by 1 base and J by 7 bases, leaving 14 bases between them. The CDR3 loop reads CASSLRQTRHEAFF. CDR3 nucleotides: TGCGCCAGCAGCTTGAGACAGACCCGACATGAAGCTTTCTTT.

This clone came up once. The chain joins TRBV5-4 to TRBJ1-4, with 8 bases lining up with TRBD1. From germline, CDR1 is SGHNT and CDR2 YYREEE (reference sequence). The CDR3 spans 16 residues. Trimming took 4 bases from V and 5 from J; bases not matched to a gene: 10. CDR3 in DNA: TGTGCCAGCAGCCCCGGACAGGGCAGACAGAATGAAAAACTGTTTTTT. It is translated as CASSPGQGRQNEKLFF.

The chain's CDR3 is CASSFVPNYGYTF. DNA of the CDR3: TGTGCCAGCAGCTTCGTCCCTAACTATGGCTACACCTTC. V and J are TRBV5-6 and TRBJ1-2; no firm D call. V shed 2 bases and J shed 0 bases, with 5 bases lying between them. Germline V lookup: CDR1 SGHDT, CDR2 YYEEEE. There are 13 residues in the CDR3.

The V call is TRBV5-4, the J call TRBJ2-3; TRBD2 agrees at 8 bases. The V gene end was trimmed by 0 bases and the J gene end by 1 base; junction bases not matched to a gene: 4. The germline V gene has CDR1 SGHNT and CDR2 YYREEE (reference sequence). This CDR3 contains 16 residues. As DNA, the CDR3 is TGTGCCAGCAGCTTGGCTCGGGGGGGCGGCACAGATACGCAGTATTTT. This codes for CASSLARGGGTDTQYF. The complete variable domain, with remaining parts taken from reference TRBV5-4 and TRBJ2-3, reads ETGVTQSPTHLIKTRGQQVTLRCSSQSGHNTVSWYQQALGQGPQFIFQYYREEENGRGNFPPRFSGLQFPNYSSELNVNALELDDSALYLCASSLARGGGTDTQYFGPGTRLTVL.

This sequence joins TRBV18 and TRBJ1-4; D remains ambiguous. Trimming pared 3 bases from V and 4 bases from J, leaving 9 bases between. Germline lookup yields CDR1 KGHSH and CDR2 LQKENI. CDR3 length equals 14 residues. This chain's CDR3 is CASSPSPGNEKLFF. In DNA, the CDR3 is TGTGCCAGCTCACCGAGCCCCGGTAATGAAAAACTGTTTTTT.

This clone was seen a handful of times. V usage is TRBV6-4 and J usage is TRBJ2-1, with 9 positions matching TRBD2. CDR1 and CDR2 from the germline V gene are MRHNA and SNTAGT. This CDR3 contains 15 residues. The junction had 6 bases not matched to a gene; V was cut back by 0 bases and J by 9 bases. The CDR3 bases are TGTGCCAGCAGTGACTCCAGCGGGGGGACCAGTGAGCAGTTCTTC. Translating gives CASSDSSGGTSEQFF.

The chain combines TRBV28 with TRBJ2-5; weak D call: TRBD2 (7 bases). The CDR3 sequence is 17 residues long. The V gene lost 3 bases and the J gene lost 1 base, with 18 bases spanning the gap. The V gene's germline CDR1 is MDHEN and CDR2 SYDVKM. The CDR3 is CASSFLGRGGGQETQYF. CDR3 nucleotides: TGTGCCAGCAGTTTTCTGGGGAGGGGGGGAGGCCAAGAGACCCAGTACTTC.

The chain couples TRBV19 to TRBJ2-7, with D perhaps matching TRBD1 (5 bases). V was pared by 1 base and J by 4 bases, with 8 bases between. The CDR3 loop spans 13 amino acids. CDR1 and CDR2 (germline): LNHDA, SQIVND (reference sequence). The DNA for the CDR3 is TGTGCCAGTAGTATAGGACAGCCATACGAGCAGTACTTC. As protein: CASSIGQPYEQYF.

This chain joins TRBV11-3 and TRBJ2-5, with TRBD2 identical over 13 bases. The end of the DNA aligns better with TRBJ2-7, so the J call may be wrong. Germline CDR1 and CDR2: SGHNT and YENEEA. The CDR3 contains 16 residues. The CDR3 DNA is TGTGCCAGCAGCCGAGGGACTAGCGGGAACTCCTACGAGCAGTACTTC. It codes for CASSRGTSGNSYEQYF.

The rearrangement joins TRBV5-1 to TRBJ1-2; D is uncertain. Trimming took 4 bases from V and 4 from J, leaving 5 bases between them. Germline V gene lookup returns CDR1 SGHRS and CDR2 YFSETQ. The CDR3 is made up of 11 amino acids. The CDR3 bases are TGCGCCAGCAGCCCGGGCTATGGCTACACCTTC. Translation: CASSPGYGYTF.

In its sample, this clone was seen a few times. The chain carries TRBV18 and TRBJ1-2, with 9 bases aligning to TRBD1. This CDR3 region has 14 residues. Trimming took 6 bases from V and 4 from J; bases not matched to a gene: 6. Looked up from germline, CDR1 is KGHSH and CDR2 is LQKENI. The CDR3 loop is CASSTGGRGYGYTF. CDR3 nucleotides: TGTGCCAGCTCGACAGGGGGTCGGGGCTATGGCTACACCTTC. Combining the CDR3 with reference TRBV18 and TRBJ1-2 gives the whole variable domain NAGVMQNPRHLVRRRGQEARLRCSPMKGHSHVYWYRQLPEEGLKFMVYLQKENIIDESGMPKERFSAEFPKEGPSILRIQQVVRGDSAAYFCASSTGGRGYGYTFGSGTRLTVV.

The genes are TRBV19 and TRBJ2-4, with D maybe TRBD1 (5 bases). Germline assignment: CDR1 LNHDA and CDR2 SQIVND (reference sequence). V dropped 1 base and J dropped 2 bases, with 9 bases sitting between them. The CDR3 is 15 residues long. The CDR3 loop reads CASSIGTGSKNIQYF. CDR3 sequence (DNA): TGTGCCAGTAGTATAGGTACAGGATCCAAAAACATTCAGTACTTC.

This sequence joins TRBV4-1 and TRBJ1-1, with D tentatively TRBD1 (5 bases). Germline CDR1 is MGHRA and CDR2 is YSYEKL. The V gene lost 4 bases and the J gene lost 3 bases, with 21 bases spanning the gap. The CDR3 contains 17 residues. CDR3 bases: TGCGCCAGCAGCCCATCAGGGTTGGGACTGGGGTACACTGAAGCTTTCTTT. Its translation is CASSPSGLGLGYTEAFF.